The 20 T cell receptor beta chains below come from one sample, sequenced in a study of T cell changes during pregnancy in multiple sclerosis. This table comes from immunoSEQ multiplex PCR, and its TCRdb copy is limited to in-frame clones, with some not included. The sample yields some 70,000 clones, 80% to 95% seen once. This specimen consisted of CD8+ T cells from peripheral blood mononuclear cells, obtained in the third trimester of pregnancy. These receptor sequences come from a female donor in good health, enrolled as a control in a pregnancy study.

This chain connects TRBV10-3 to TRBJ1-1; the D gene is possibly TRBD1 (6 bases). The CDR3 spans 18 residues. The V gene lost 10 bases and the J gene lost 3 bases, with 30 bases spanning the gap. Germline V CDR1 and CDR2: ENHRY, SYGVKD. CDR3 DNA: TGTGCCACCATGGGTCCGGGGACAAGCTATGCCCTGGACACTGAAGCTTTCTTT. Translating gives CATMGPGTSYALDTEAFF.

This clone came up a few times. The chain joins TRBV4-1 to TRBJ1-1; 7 bases agree with TRBD1. This CDR3 has 14 amino acids. Germline V gives CDR1 MGHRA, CDR2 YSYEKL. With V trimmed by 3 bases and J by 3 bases, 4 bases remained unmatched. CDR3 coding DNA: TGCGCCAGCAGCCAGTTTACAGGGGACACTGAAGCTTTCTTT. Translating gives CASSQFTGDTEAFF.

V and J are TRBV6-5 and TRBJ1-5; 7 positions agree with TRBD1. This CDR3 is built from 14 residues. Germline values: CDR1 MNHEY, CDR2 SVGAGI. V shed 6 bases and J 2 bases; nucleotides not matched to a gene: 4. The CDR3 sequence is CASRNGQGNQPQHF. The CDR3, as DNA: TGTGCCAGCAGAAACGGACAGGGCAATCAGCCCCAGCATTTT.

This sequence joins TRBV9 and TRBJ1-2, with 7 bases that match TRBD1. This CDR3 contains 13 residues. From germline, CDR1 is SGDLS and CDR2 YYNGEE. V was pared by 0 bases and J by 5 bases, with 1 base of the junction left unmatched. CDR3 loop: CASSVEQGYGYTF. CDR3 coding DNA: TGTGCCAGCAGCGTAGAACAGGGGTATGGCTACACCTTC.

The chain combines TRBV5-1 with TRBJ2-7; D might be TRBD1 (6 bases). This CDR3 spans 14 amino acids. Trimming cost V 3 bases and J 2 bases, with 12 bases left between them. Germline CDR1 reads SGHRS; CDR2 reads YFSETQ. CDR3 DNA: TGCGCCAGCAGCTCCCGGGACACAACCTACGAGCAGTACTTC. Translated: CASSSRDTTYEQYF.

The rearrangement uses TRBV4-2 and TRBJ2-1; a weak D match, TRBD2 (7 bases). V was shortened by 3 bases and J by 4 bases, with 16 bases between the two germline ends. CDR3 length equals 16 residues. The germline gives CDR1 LGHNA, CDR2 YNFKEQ. The DNA of the CDR3 is TGTGCCAGCAGCCAGAGGTGGGCGGGGGCGTACAATGAGCAGTTCTTC. Translating gives CASSQRWAGAYNEQFF.

The chain couples TRBV18 to TRBJ2-5, with D maybe TRBD1 (6 bases). Germline CDR1 and CDR2: KGHSH and LQKENI. The CDR3 has 14 residues. V was cut by 2 bases and J by 5 bases, with 12 bases left in between. CDR3 in amino acids: CASSPTGIGETQYF. Here the CDR3 DNA reads TGTGCCAGCTCACCAACAGGGATTGGGGAGACCCAGTACTTC.

The CDR3 DNA follows: TGTGCCAGCAGCTGGGACAGCGAAGCTAACTATGGCTACACCTTC. As protein: CASSWDSEANYGYTF. V and J are TRBV5-6 and TRBJ1-2, with 7 bases that match TRBD1. V shed 3 bases and J 0 bases; nucleotides not matched to a gene: 5. Per germline, CDR1 SGHDT and CDR2 YYEEEE. The CDR3 contains 15 residues.

This clone was detected only a few times. The gene calls are TRBV6-5 and TRBJ1-2; the match to TRBD1 covers 10 bases. The CDR3 is made up of 14 amino acids. Germline CDR1 and CDR2: MNHEY and SVGAGI. V dropped 7 bases and J dropped 1; count of bases not matched to a gene: 3. CDR3 DNA: TGTGCCAGCACCAGGACAGGGGGTAACTATGGCTACACCTTC. This sequence encodes CASTRTGGNYGYTF.

V gene TRBV11-2 combines with J gene TRBJ2-7, with TRBD2 matching 15 bases. The V segment lost 5 bases and the J segment 7 bases; nucleotides outside the gene matches: 6. The V gene's germline CDR1 is SGHAT and CDR2 FQNNGV. This CDR3 has 15 residues. The CDR3 reads CASSQGLAGGGEQYF. In DNA form, the CDR3 reads TGTGCCAGCAGCCAGGGACTAGCGGGGGGTGGTGAGCAGTACTTC.

The rearrangement links TRBV5-1 to TRBJ1-5; possibly TRBD1 for D (5 bases). Germline CDR1 is SGHRS and CDR2 is YFSETQ. V was pared by 0 bases and J by 2 bases, with 6 bases between. CDR3 length: 14 amino acids. The CDR3 reads CASSLGRGNQPQHF. The DNA for the CDR3 is TGCGCCAGCAGCTTGGGCAGGGGCAATCAGCCCCAGCATTTT. The full variable domain, its missing parts supplied by reference TRBV5-1 and TRBJ1-5, is KAGVTQTPRYLIKTRGQQVTLSCSPISGHRSVSWYQQTPGQGLQFLFEYFSETQRNKGNFPGRFSGRQFSNSRSEMNVSTLELGDSALYLCASSLGRGNQPQHFGDGTRLSIL.

The rearrangement uses TRBV27 and TRBJ2-2; possible D gene TRBD1, 5 bases. Germline CDR1 MNHEY, CDR2 SMNVEV (reference sequence). V was clipped by 6 bases and J by 5 bases, with 16 bases between them. This CDR3 has 15 amino acids. This CDR3 reads CASRIGQGWTGELFF. The CDR3 bases are TGTGCCAGCAGGATTGGGCAGGGCTGGACCGGGGAGCTGTTTTTT.

The CDR3 DNA follows: TGTGCCAGTAGTATCTCGGGGGGAGGCTATGGCTACACCTTC. Translating gives CASSISGGGYGYTF. The chain combines TRBV19 with TRBJ1-2; TRBD1 might be the D (5 bases). The CDR3 loop spans 14 amino acids. With 3 bases removed from V and 4 bases from J, the gap between germline ends came to 12 bases. Germline V lookup: CDR1 LNHDA, CDR2 SQIVND (reference sequence).

The V call is TRBV30, the J call TRBJ1-1, with D perhaps TRBD1 (5 bases). The germline V gene encodes CDR1 GTSNPN and CDR2 SVGIG (reference sequence). The V end was cut by 0 bases, the J end by 4 bases, with 9 bases between. CDR3 size: 13 residues. The CDR3 here is CAWSVQDSTEAFF. In nucleotides, the CDR3 is TGTGCCTGGAGTGTACAGGATAGCACTGAAGCTTTCTTT.

The V and J genes are TRBV4-3 and TRBJ1-6, with 9 bases aligning to TRBD1. Trimming cost V 4 bases and J 4 bases; bases outside gene matches: 2. CDR3 length: 15 amino acids. Germline CDR1 is LGHNA and CDR2 is YSLEER. CDR3 protein: CASSPGTGYNSPLHF. The CDR3 DNA is TGCGCCAGCAGCCCCGGGACAGGGTATAATTCACCCCTCCACTTT.

This chain links TRBV30 with TRBJ1-2; TRBD1 aligns across 8 bases. V was pared by 3 bases and J by 9 bases, with 12 bases of the junction left unmatched. From germline, CDR1 is GTSNPN and CDR2 SVGIG (reference sequence). This CDR3 is 14 amino acids long. The CDR3 nucleotides read TGTGCCTGGAGCCCCGGACAGGGCCCCCTTAGCTACACCTTC. It encodes CAWSPGQGPLSYTF.

The chain recombines TRBV7-9 with TRBJ2-1, with D hard to call. The CDR3 has 15 amino acids. The V end was cut by 2 bases, the J end by 0 bases, with 8 bases between. The germline gives CDR1 SEHNR, CDR2 FQNEAQ (reference sequence). The CDR3 region is CASSLTTDSYNEQFF. In DNA form, the CDR3 reads TGTGCCAGCAGCTTAACAACAGACTCCTACAATGAGCAGTTCTTC.

There are a few counts of this clone. The gene calls are TRBV4-1 and TRBJ1-1; 9 nucleotides line up with TRBD1. Trimming at V came to 1 base and at J to 10 bases, leaving 1 base not matched to a gene. CDR1 and CDR2 from the germline V gene are MGHRA and YSYEKL. The length of the CDR3 is 12 residues. Here the CDR3 reads CASSQGGQGAFF. The CDR3 region has the DNA TGCGCCAGCAGCCAAGGGGGACAGGGAGCTTTCTTT.

Only a few counts were recorded for this clone. The CDR3 region has the DNA TGTGCCTGGGGGTTTGGGACAGGGGATTCACCCCTCCACTTT. It yields the protein CAWGFGTGDSPLHF. The chain joins TRBV30 to TRBJ1-6; TRBD1 agrees at 10 bases. The CDR3 is 14 residues long. CDR1 GTSNPN and CDR2 SVGIG come from the germline V gene (reference sequence). Germline trimming cut 5 bases from V and 8 bases from J; bases unmatched to any gene: 6.

The rearrangement joins TRBV6-1 to TRBJ2-7, with TRBD2 matching 14 bases. The J segment lost 0 bases and the V segment lost 6 bases, leaving 10 bases of the junction unmatched. CDR1 is MNHNS and CDR2 is SASEGT in the germline V gene. This CDR3 contains 18 residues. The CDR3 spells CASSERPGLAGGSYEQYF. CDR3 DNA sequence: TGTGCCAGCAGCGAACGCCCCGGACTAGCGGGGGGCTCCTACGAGCAGTACTTC.